This T cell receptor (beta chain) was obtained from a study of cytomegalovirus exposure and HLA in healthy donors. PCR employed 60 Vbeta and 13 Jbeta primers. Assay: immunoSEQ multiplex PCR; the TCRdb copy retains only in-frame clones and omits some. The sample contains 150,000 to 200,000 clones, 82% of which appear only once. The CDR3 length is 17 residues. In germline, CDR1 is SGHDT, CDR2 YYEEEE. The V and J ends lost 4 bases and 2 bases respectively, with 21 bases between them. This TCR came from a man aged 40-55 years in good health and CMV-seronegative. The sequencing sample was made of PBMCs. The chain uses TRBV5-6 and TRBJ2-5, with D possibly being TRBD1 (7 bases). The CDR3 spells CASSQGGVMGRQETQYF. DNA of the CDR3: TGTGCCAGCAGCCAGGGGGGAGTGATGGGCAGACAAGAGACCCAGTACTTC. Complete variable domain (other parts from reference TRBV5-6 and TRBJ2-5): DAGVTQSPTHLIKTRGQQVTLRCSPKSGHDTVSWYQQALGQGPQFIFQYYEEEERQRGNFPDRFSGHQFPNYSSELNVNALLLGDSALYLCASSQGGVMGRQETQYFGPGTRLLVL.